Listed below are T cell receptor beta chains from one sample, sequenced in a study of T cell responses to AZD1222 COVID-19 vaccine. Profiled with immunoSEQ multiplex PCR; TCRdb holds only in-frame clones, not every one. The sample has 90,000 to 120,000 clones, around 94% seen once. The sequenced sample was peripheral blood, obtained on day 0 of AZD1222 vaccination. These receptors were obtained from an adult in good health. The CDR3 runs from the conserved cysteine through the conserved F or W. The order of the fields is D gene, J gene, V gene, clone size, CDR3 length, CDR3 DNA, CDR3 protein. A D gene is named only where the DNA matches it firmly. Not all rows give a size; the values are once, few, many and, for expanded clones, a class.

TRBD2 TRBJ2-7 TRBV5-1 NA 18 TGCGCCAGCAGCTTGGGCCTAGCGGGAGGGCCTTTATCCTACGAGCAGTACTTC CASSLGLAGGPLSYEQYF
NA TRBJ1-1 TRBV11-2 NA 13 TGTGCCAGCAGCTTAGCTTCAGGGTCCGAAGCTTTCTTT CASSLASGSEAFF
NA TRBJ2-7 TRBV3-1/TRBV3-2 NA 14 TGTGCCAGCAGCCCACAGCCTGCCTCCTACGAGCAGTACTTC CASSPQPASYEQYF
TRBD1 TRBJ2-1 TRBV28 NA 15 TGTGCCAGCAGCCCCGGGACAGGGGAAGTCAATGAGCAGTTCTTC CASSPGTGEVNEQFF
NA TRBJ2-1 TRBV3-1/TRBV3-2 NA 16 TGTGCCAGCAGCCGTATACAGGGGAGGATGGGCAATGAGCAGTTCTTC CASSRIQGRMGNEQFF
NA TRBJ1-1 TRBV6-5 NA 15 TGTGCCAGCAGTTACTCGGCAGGGGTTAGGACTGAAGCTTTCTTT CASSYSAGVRTEAFF
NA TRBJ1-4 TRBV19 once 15 TGTGCCAGTAGTATAGGGCTCGATTGGGATGAAAAACTGTTTTTT CASSIGLDWDEKLFF
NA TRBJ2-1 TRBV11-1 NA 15 TGTGCCAGCAGCCTCAGGGTGGTCGCCTACAATGAGCAGTTCTTC CASSLRVVAYNEQFF
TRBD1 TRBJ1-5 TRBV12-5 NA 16 TGTGCTAGTGGTTTGAGTGGACAGGGGGGGAATCAGCCCCAGCATTTT CASGLSGQGGNQPQHF
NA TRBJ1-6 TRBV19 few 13 TGTGCCAGTAGTTGGCTGCAGAATTCACCCCTCCACTTT CASSWLQNSPLHF
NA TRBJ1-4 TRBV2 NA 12 TGTGCCAGCAACGGGGGGGATGAAAAACTGTTTTTT CASNGGDEKLFF
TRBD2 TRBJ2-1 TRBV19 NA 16 TGTGCCAGTAGTATAGGGACTAGCGGGTTTTACAATGAGCAGTTCTTC CASSIGTSGFYNEQFF
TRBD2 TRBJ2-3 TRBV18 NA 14 TGTGCCAGCTCACCGGGACTAGCACCAGATACGCAGTATTTT CASSPGLAPDTQYF